This record concerns one T cell receptor beta chain sequence. MiXCR, applied by TCRdb to the 5' RACE reads, yields one record per CDR3 protein. Of about 520,000 distinct CDR3 sequences in the sample, under 25% are singletons; the top ten hold roughly 0.9%. V was pared by 8 bases and J by 5 bases, with 19 bases between. The germline CDR1 and CDR2 sequences are MNHEY and SMNVEV (reference sequence). The CDR3 is 15 residues long. The record originates from a study of identical twins. Another study also made use of these data, one on T cells expressing NK-cell markers.

This TCR derives from a woman aged 18-29 years in good health. The chain carries TRBV27 and TRBJ1-5; D uncertain. Sequenced material: CD4+ T cells sorted from blood. The CDR3 DNA sequence: TGTGCCAGCCAGTTTGGAAGGGCGGTGGATCAGCCCCAGCATTTT. Amino acids: CASQFGRAVDQPQHF.